Shown below are 24 T cell receptor beta chains from a single sample sequenced in a study of OX40 agonist ivuxolimab in advanced cancers. Sequencing used immunoSEQ multiplex PCR; TCRdb keeps in-frame clones, though not all of them. The table lists 95,000 to 100,000 clones, less than 85% of them singletons, with 5.8% in the top ten. The source was CD4+ or CD8+ T cells sorted from blood, collected in a trial of the OX40 agonist ivuxolimab. The receptors stem from an adult with an advanced solid tumor such as melanoma, head and neck, liver or kidney cancer.

This chain uses TRBV19 with TRBJ1-4; no firm D call. The CDR3 extends over 16 amino acids. The V end lost 5 bases, the J end lost 2 bases, and 15 bases lay between the germline ends. CDR1 LNHDA and CDR2 SQIVND come from the germline V gene (reference sequence). CDR3 protein: CASSESGVWTNEKLFF. CDR3 bases: TGTGCCAGTAGTGAGAGCGGGGTGTGGACTAATGAAAAACTGTTTTTT.

The V gene is TRBV7-8, the J gene TRBJ1-5; D possibly corresponds to TRBD1 (5 bases). Trimming pared 5 bases from V and 7 bases from J, leaving 12 bases between. Germline V lookup: CDR1 SGHVS, CDR2 FQNEAQ. The CDR3 extends over 13 amino acids. CDR3: CASSLRGGQPQHF. The CDR3 nucleotides are TGTGCCAGCAGCCTTCGTGGGGGGCAGCCCCAGCATTTT.

The gene calls are TRBV5-4 and TRBJ2-4; D gene unclear. Germline V gene lookup returns CDR1 SGHNT and CDR2 YYREEE (reference sequence). This CDR3 has 13 residues. V dropped 3 bases and J dropped 6 bases, with 10 bases sitting between them. The CDR3 bases are TGTGCCAGCAGCTCCTCGGGCCTAAACATTCAGTACTTC. Translation gives CASSSSGLNIQYF.

This CDR3 is CASSRDNGFGKLFF. CDR3 nucleotides: TGTGCCAGCAGTCGGGACAACGGGTTTGGAAAACTGTTTTTT. The chain has TRBV7-9 and TRBJ1-4, with D possibly TRBD1 on 6 matching bases. Germline CDR1 SEHNR, CDR2 FQNEAQ (reference sequence). The ends were cut back, 6 bases at V and 10 bases at J, with 18 bases in the middle. The CDR3 is made up of 14 amino acids.

The chain employs TRBV9 and TRBJ2-1, with TRBD2 identical over 10 bases. V was pared by 4 bases and J by 10 bases, with 11 bases of the junction left unmatched. Looked up from germline, CDR1 is SGDLS and CDR2 is YYNGEE. The CDR3 is 15 amino acids. The DNA of the CDR3 is TGTGCCAGCAGCCCCGGGACTAGCGCGAATTTGGAGCAGTTCTTC. It yields the protein CASSPGTSANLEQFF.

V gene TRBV12-5 combines with J gene TRBJ2-1; 7 bases align to TRBD2. The length of the CDR3 is 16 residues. Germline values: CDR1 LGHNT, CDR2 FRNRAP. V dropped 0 bases and J dropped 5; count of bases not matched to a gene: 7. Here the CDR3 reads CASGLVTGTTNNEQFF. The DNA for the CDR3 is TGTGCTAGTGGTTTGGTTACCGGGACTACCAACAATGAGCAGTTCTTC.

The V call is TRBV18, the J call TRBJ2-4, with 10 bases matching TRBD1. CDR1 and CDR2 from the germline V gene are KGHSH and LQKENI. The CDR3 totals 14 residues. J gave up 9 bases and V 2 bases, and 4 bases lay outside the gene matches. DNA of the CDR3: TGTGCCAGCTCACCAGGGACAGGGGAAGGCATTCAGTACTTC. This encodes CASSPGTGEGIQYF.

The chain combines TRBV7-2 with TRBJ2-2; D is unresolved. The CDR3 has 15 residues. Germline CDR1 and CDR2: SGHTA and FQGNSA. Trimming removed 1 base at V and 4 bases at J, with 10 bases between. CDR3 in amino acids: CASSLGRPGTGELFF. CDR3 DNA: TGTGCCAGCAGCTTAGGAAGACCGGGCACCGGGGAGCTGTTTTTT. Full variable domain (remainder filled in from reference TRBV7-2 and TRBJ2-2): GAGVSQSPSNKVTEKGKDVELRCDPISGHTALYWYRQSLGQGLEFLIYFQGNSAPDKSGLPSDRFSAERTGGSVSTLTIQRTQQEDSAVYLCASSLGRPGTGELFFGEGSRLTVL.

V is TRBV6-5 and J is TRBJ2-2, with D possibly matching TRBD1 (5 bases). Germline V CDR1 and CDR2: MNHEY, SVGAGI. The V gene lost 4 bases and the J gene lost 0 bases, with 9 bases spanning the gap. CDR3 length: 15 residues. CDR3 sequence (DNA): TGTGCCAGCAGTTCGGAGACAGCGAACACCGGGGAGCTGTTTTTT. This encodes CASSSETANTGELFF.

The gene calls are TRBV19 and TRBJ1-2; the match to TRBD1 covers 9 bases. V gave up 6 bases and J gave up 9 bases; unmatched junction bases: 11. CDR1 is LNHDA and CDR2 is SQIVND in the germline V gene (reference sequence). This CDR3 has 14 residues. The CDR3 loop reads CASSRSGQGDSYTF. For the CDR3, the DNA is TGTGCCAGTAGCCGTTCGGGACAGGGAGATAGCTACACCTTC.

The genes are TRBV6-5 and TRBJ1-1, with a possible D match to TRBD1 (6 bases). Deletions cut 7 bases from V and 0 bases from J, with 12 bases between. In germline, CDR1 is MNHEY, CDR2 SVGAGI. The CDR3 extends over 14 amino acids. In nucleotides, the CDR3 is TGTGCCAGCACCGCGGACAGCCTGAACACTGAAGCTTTCTTT. It specifies CASTADSLNTEAFF.

The V and J genes are TRBV6-5 and TRBJ2-7; 14 bases agree with TRBD2. CDR3 length: 15 residues. Germline V gene lookup returns CDR1 MNHEY and CDR2 SVGAGI. The V and J ends lost 6 bases and 2 bases, in that order; junction bases with no gene match: 3. For the CDR3, the DNA is TGTGCCAGCAGGAGGGGACTAGCGGGGGCCTACGAGCAGTACTTC. This gives the protein CASRRGLAGAYEQYF.

This clone came up a few times. The rearrangement joins TRBV19 to TRBJ2-1, with a weak D call TRBD2 (5 bases). Trimming shortened V by 0 bases and J by 4 bases, and 7 bases separated the two germline ends. The CDR3 has 14 residues. Germline loops: CDR1 LNHDA, CDR2 SQIVND (reference sequence). CDR3 sequence (DNA): TGTGCCAGTAGTATAGAGCGGGCATACAATGAGCAGTTCTTC. Its translation: CASSIERAYNEQFF. The entire variable domain, with the rest obtained from reference TRBV19 and TRBJ2-1, is as follows: DGGITQSPKYLFRKEGQNVTLSCEQNLNHDAMYWYRQDPGQGLRLIYYSQIVNDFQKGDIAEGYSVSREKKESFPLTVTSAQKNPTAFYLCASSIERAYNEQFFGPGTRLTVL.

This rearrangement joins TRBV28 to TRBJ2-7, with 12 bases identical to TRBD1. CDR1 is MDHEN and CDR2 is SYDVKM in the germline V gene. The ends lost 5 bases at V and 4 bases at J; junction bases unmatched: 3. This CDR3 has 14 residues. In DNA form, the CDR3 reads TGTGCCAGCAGTCGGGACAGGGGGCAGTACGAGCAGTACTTC. Amino acids: CASSRDRGQYEQYF.

The CDR3 bases are TGCGCCAGCAGCCAAGAGGACCGCTCTGGAAACACCATATATTTT. This encodes CASSQEDRSGNTIYF. This chain links TRBV4-1 with TRBJ1-3, with D hard to call. CDR1 is MGHRA, CDR2 YSYEKL, per germline. V dropped 0 bases and J dropped 0 bases, with 6 bases sitting between them. The CDR3 is 15 amino acids.

The chain recombines TRBV10-3 with TRBJ1-5; D gene unclear. Trimming cost V 4 bases and J 4 bases, with 11 bases left between them. Germline CDR1 ENHRY, CDR2 SYGVKD. The CDR3 contains 14 residues. The CDR3 DNA follows: TGTGCCATCAGTGTAGGCACGGGGAATCAGCCCCAGCATTTT. Translating gives CAISVGTGNQPQHF.

The chain links TRBV15 to TRBJ1-6; D unclear. Germline CDR1 and CDR2: LNHNV and YYDKDF (reference sequence). V shed 5 bases and J shed 5 bases, with 10 bases lying between them. This CDR3 comprises 14 residues. The CDR3 loop is CATSGWQNNSPLHF. The CDR3 nucleotides read TGTGCCACCAGCGGTTGGCAGAATAATTCACCCCTCCACTTT.

The gene calls are TRBV14 and TRBJ2-5, with D possibly TRBD2 on 5 matching bases. The CDR3 is 13 amino acids. Germline lookup yields CDR1 SGHDN and CDR2 FVKESK. Deletions cut 4 bases from V and 2 bases from J, with 8 bases between. CDR3 region: CASSLDLQETQYF. The DNA for the CDR3 is TGTGCCAGCAGCCTGGACTTACAAGAGACCCAGTACTTC.

This clone was detected only a few times. V is TRBV19 and J is TRBJ1-2, with 8 positions matching TRBD1. Germline CDR1 is LNHDA and CDR2 is SQIVND (reference sequence). V trimming: 4 bases; J trimming: 8 bases; junction bases outside the gene matches: 9. CDR3 length equals 14 residues. The CDR3 loop reads CASSTGTGDEGYTF. The CDR3 coding sequence is TGTGCCAGTAGTACCGGGACAGGAGATGAAGGCTACACCTTC.

The gene calls are TRBV2 and TRBJ1-2; a possible D gene is TRBD1 (6 bases). Trimming took off 3 bases at V and 6 bases at J, with 11 bases between the two ends. The CDR3 spans 13 residues. Germline CDR1 is SNHLY and CDR2 is FYNNEI. Here the CDR3 reads CASSDRGGNGYTF. The CDR3 DNA sequence: TGTGCCAGCAGTGATAGAGGGGGTAATGGCTACACCTTC.

The chain combines TRBV5-1 with TRBJ2-7; D unresolved. CDR1 is SGHRS, CDR2 YFSETQ, per germline. The CDR3 has 13 amino acids. Trimming shortened V by 2 bases and J by 2 bases, and 8 bases separated the two germline ends. For the CDR3, the DNA is TGCGCCAGCAGCTTAGGCAGTGCCTACGAGCAGTACTTC. Amino acid sequence: CASSLGSAYEQYF. Looking up the rest from reference TRBV5-1 and TRBJ2-7 gives the full variable domain: KAGVTQTPRYLIKTRGQQVTLSCSPISGHRSVSWYQQTPGQGLQFLFEYFSETQRNKGNFPGRFSGRQFSNSRSEMNVSTLELGDSALYLCASSLGSAYEQYFGPGTRLTVT.

The chain carries TRBV6-1 and TRBJ2-3; 10 positions match TRBD2. J was trimmed by 5 bases and V by 5 bases; bases with no gene match: 4. The CDR3 spans 14 residues. Germline lookup yields CDR1 MNHNS and CDR2 SASEGT. In DNA, the CDR3 is TGTGCCAGCAGTAGCGGGAGGGCCTTAGATACGCAGTATTTT. Translation: CASSSGRALDTQYF.

This clone was picked up a small number of times. The gene calls are TRBV27 and TRBJ1-6; D may be TRBD1 (5 bases). CDR1 and CDR2 from the germline V gene are MNHEY and SMNVEV (reference sequence). Deletions cut 6 bases from V and 8 bases from J, with 11 bases between. This CDR3 spans 13 amino acids. The DNA of the CDR3 is TGTGCCAGCAGAAGGGACGGATATTCACCCCTCCACTTT. Translated, it gives CASRRDGYSPLHF.

V is TRBV6-1 and J is TRBJ1-1; a possible D gene is TRBD1 (5 bases). Germline V gene data show CDR1 as MNHNS and CDR2 as SASEGT. This CDR3 is built from 15 residues. V dropped 0 bases and J dropped 1 base, with 9 bases sitting between them. The CDR3 protein is CASSEAAGKNTEAFF. The CDR3 DNA is TGTGCCAGCAGTGAAGCTGCAGGGAAGAACACTGAAGCTTTCTTT.